This T cell receptor beta chain was obtained from a study of Ad26.COV2.S vaccination and SARS-CoV-2 variants. About the research overall: Once, or twice with 56 days between doses, Ad26.COV2.S was given intramuscularly.

Germline V gene sequence: CDR1 DFQATT, CDR2 SNEGSKA (reference sequence). Between the trimmed V and J ends, which lost 3 bases and 2 bases, there was a span of 12 bases. The CDR3 is 14 residues long. Treatment denoted: approximately 18 received Ad26.COV2.S at low or high dose, single or two shots; several received placebo; per-sample allocation not given. Sample collection was performed on day 63 after the first vaccine or placebo injection. This vaccine is an Ad26 vector that expresses the Wuhan-strain SARS-CoV-2 spike. The repertoire was sequenced with immunoSEQ multiplex PCR; TCRdb's copy has only in-frame clones and lacks some. The table has 400,000 to 450,000 clones, 90% seen once.

The clonotype was recovered from a person aged 18-60 years who received the Ad26.COV2.S COVID-19 vaccine or a placebo. Source: peripheral blood, taken in a trial of Ad26.COV2.S vaccine versus placebo. The chain joins TRBV20-1 to TRBJ2-3; D gene ambiguous. DNA for the CDR3: TGCAGTGCTAGTTGGCCGTCTGACACAGATACGCAGTATTTT. It encodes CSASWPSDTDTQYF.